A single sample is the source of the 7 T cell receptor beta chains below, sequenced in a study of vaccination and CD4 T cells after COVID-19. Regarding treatment: approximately 9-day PBMC culture with coronavirus spike peptide pools or control peptides (ViraFEST assay). Sequencing of DNA taken from cultured CD4+ T cells relied on the Oncomine TCR Beta short-read assay. One entry per CDR3 protein, called by TCRdb with MiXCR from the PCR reads. The sample records some 12,000 distinct CDR3 sequences, roughly a fifth being singletons. Their antigen targets remain unknown. This material consisted of CD4+ T cells from blood, cultured in vitro, taken after SARS-CoV-2 vaccination. All receptors derive from a human donor who had recovered from COVID-19.

V usage is TRBV12-3 or TRBV12-4 and J usage is TRBJ2-1; perhaps TRBD1 as D (8 bases). V lost 11 bases and J lost 12, with 20 bases in between. The CDR3 has 12 residues. CDR3 DNA sequence: TGTGCCTCACAGGGGGGGGGCCATGGGCAGTTCTTC. Protein: CASQGGGHGQFF.

This clonotype was seen more than once but under ten times. The CDR3 sequence is CASSLGSASGSVDTQYF. CDR3 in DNA: TGTGCCAGCAGCTTAGGTTCGGCTAGCGGGAGCGTGGATACGCAGTATTTT. The rearrangement links TRBV7-9 to TRBJ2-3, with 10 bases that match TRBD2. V trimming: 1 base; J trimming: 6 bases; junction bases outside the gene matches: 10. There are 17 residues in the CDR3. CDR1 is SEHNR, CDR2 FQNEAQ, per germline (reference sequence).

This chain links TRBV2 with TRBJ1-6, with D uncertain. Germline values: CDR1 SNHLY, CDR2 FYNNEI. This CDR3 region has 12 residues. Trimming removed 6 bases from V and 11 bases from J, with 11 bases in between. The CDR3 region has the DNA TGTGCCAGCAGCCGGACCTGGACACCCCTCCACTTT. Translated, it gives CASSRTWTPLHF.

This clonotype is judged large. The CDR3 sequence: CASSLYEDSRMNTEAFF. CDR3 DNA: TGTGCCAGCAGTTTATATGAGGACAGCAGAATGAACACTGAAGCTTTCTTT. The chain employs TRBV27 and TRBJ1-1, with TRBD1 as a possible D gene (6 bases). CDR1 is MNHEY and CDR2 is SMNVEV in the germline V gene (reference sequence). V was clipped by 1 base and J by 0 bases, with 15 bases between them. This CDR3 contains 17 residues.

The DNA for the CDR3 is TGTGCCAGCAGCCCGGGGACAGGCGCCTATGAAAAACTGTTTTTT. It codes for CASSPGTGAYEKLFF. This chain connects TRBV7-2 to TRBJ1-4; TRBD1 matches at 8 bases. Germline-derived CDR1 and CDR2 are SGHTA and FQGNSA. The trim removed 5 bases at V and 6 bases at J, leaving 8 bases unmatched. This CDR3 has 15 residues.

This clonotype came up a few times. J is TRBJ2-1 and V is TRBV5-8, with TRBD2 matching 9 bases. The CDR3 has 15 residues. The germline V gene has CDR1 SGHTS and CDR2 YDEGEE. V lost 1 base to trimming and J lost 7 bases; unmatched junction nucleotides: 6. The CDR3 DNA is TGTGCCAGCAGCTTGACGGCGGGAGGGTGGAATGAGCAGTTCTTC. Translation gives CASSLTAGGWNEQFF.

This clonotype has a handful of counts. The chain is built from TRBV7-2 and TRBJ2-7; 11 positions match TRBD2. This CDR3 contains 14 residues. Germline-derived CDR1 and CDR2 are SGHTA and FQGNSA. The trim removed 3 bases at V and 4 bases at J, leaving 2 bases unmatched. This CDR3 is CASSFTSGSYEQYF. CDR3 nucleotide sequence: TGTGCCAGCAGCTTTACTAGCGGGAGTTACGAGCAGTACTTC.